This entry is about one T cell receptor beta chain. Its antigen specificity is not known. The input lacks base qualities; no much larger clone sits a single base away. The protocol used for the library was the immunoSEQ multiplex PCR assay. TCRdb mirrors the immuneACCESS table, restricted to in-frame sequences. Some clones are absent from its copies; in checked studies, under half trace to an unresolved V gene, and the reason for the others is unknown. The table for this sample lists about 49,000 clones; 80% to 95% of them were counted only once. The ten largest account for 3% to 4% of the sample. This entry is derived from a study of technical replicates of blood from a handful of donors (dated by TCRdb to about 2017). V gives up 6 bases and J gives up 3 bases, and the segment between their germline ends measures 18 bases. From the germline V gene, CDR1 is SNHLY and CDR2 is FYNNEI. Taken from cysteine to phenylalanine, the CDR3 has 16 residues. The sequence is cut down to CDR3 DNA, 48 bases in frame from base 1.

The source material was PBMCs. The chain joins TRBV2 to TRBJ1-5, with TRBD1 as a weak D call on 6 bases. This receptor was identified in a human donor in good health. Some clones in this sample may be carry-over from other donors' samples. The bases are TGTGCCAGCAGAAGGACAGACCAGGTAACCAATCAGCCCCAGCATTTT. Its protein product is CASRRTDQVTNQPQHF.